The T cell receptor (beta chain) under discussion was sequenced for a study of PD-1 blockade in classical Hodgkin lymphoma. Study information: Nivolumab 3 mg/kg was given intravenously every 2 weeks. Study-level results: Reported baseline diversity: healthy donors highest, relapsed/refractory patients lowest. Partial responders and progressors had significantly lower baseline TCR diversity.

The sample's time point: cycle 4 day 1 (C4D1), after 6 weeks of nivolumab. Each of the patients experienced relapse following autologous stem cell transplantation, and their brentuximab vedotin exposure differed. Turning to this clone: Its antigen is not known.

Germline CDR1 is LNHDA and CDR2 is SQIVND (reference sequence). The CDR3 runs 14 residues. The ends were cut back, 5 bases at V and 8 bases at J, with 19 bases in the middle. Only in-frame clones appear in the TCRdb table, and some are missing; sequencing was by immunoSEQ multiplex PCR. In the table there are about 23,000 clones, 88% of which are singletons. The V call is TRBV19, the J call TRBJ2-7; D is tentatively TRBD1 or TRBD2 (6 bases each). The source of this sequence is a human donor with classical Hodgkin lymphoma. This material consisted of peripheral blood mononuclear cells (PBMCs), taken before the fourth cycle of nivolumab. The CDR3 DNA reads as TGTGCCAGTAGTGGACTACCCCTTACAGGGAAGCAGTACTTC. Translating it yields CASSGLPLTGKQYF.